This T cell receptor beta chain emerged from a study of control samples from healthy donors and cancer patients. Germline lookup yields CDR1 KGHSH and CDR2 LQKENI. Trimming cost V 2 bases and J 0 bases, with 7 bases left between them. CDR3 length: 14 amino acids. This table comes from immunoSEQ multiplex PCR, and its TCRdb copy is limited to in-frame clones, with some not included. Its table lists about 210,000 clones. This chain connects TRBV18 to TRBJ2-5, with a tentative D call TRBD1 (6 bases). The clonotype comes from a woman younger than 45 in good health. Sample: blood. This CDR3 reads CASSPKGDQETQYF. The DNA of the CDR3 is TGTGCCAGCTCACCAAAGGGGGACCAAGAGACCCAGTACTTC.